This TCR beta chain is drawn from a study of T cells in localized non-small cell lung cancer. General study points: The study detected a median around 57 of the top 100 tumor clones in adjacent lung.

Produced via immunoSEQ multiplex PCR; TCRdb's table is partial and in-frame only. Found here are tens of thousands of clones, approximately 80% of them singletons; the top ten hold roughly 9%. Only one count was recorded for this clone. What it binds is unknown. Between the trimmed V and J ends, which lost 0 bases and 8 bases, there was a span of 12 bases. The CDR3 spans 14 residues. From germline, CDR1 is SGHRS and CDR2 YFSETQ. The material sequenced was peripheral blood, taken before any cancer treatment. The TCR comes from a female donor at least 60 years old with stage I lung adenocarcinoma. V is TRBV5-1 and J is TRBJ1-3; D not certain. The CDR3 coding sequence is TGCGCCAGCAGCTTGGTCGCCGGTGTGGACACCATATATTTT. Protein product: CASSLVAGVDTIYF.